This T cell receptor (beta chain) was retrieved from a study of blood T cells in healthy people across ages. Trimming left V 6 bases short and J 2 bases short, with 17 bases between. The CDR3 has 15 amino acids. Germline CDR1 MDHEN, CDR2 SYDVKM. Using a J-beta primer mix together with a sample-barcoded 5' primer, a second PCR was run for about 6 to 11 cycles. A template-switch adaptor that had 12 random nucleotides put a tag on each cDNA molecule. TCRdb itself ran the 5' RACE reads through MiXCR, one entry per CDR3 protein. The sample carries 750,000 to 1,000,000 distinct CDR3 sequences, just under 30% recorded once. This clonotype appeared many times. Another study also made use of these data, one on T cells of mothers and their children. That work contributes: The people who donated were three healthy Caucasian mothers and their six children. Every mother supplied over 8.5 million TCR beta CDR3 reads and every child about 3 million. Thymic selection shapes TCR recombination output in related pairs, and it does so similarly in unrelated pairs.

Material for sequencing was blood. This receptor was identified in a woman in her forties in good health. J is TRBJ2-7 and V is TRBV28; perhaps TRBD1 as D (5 bases). The CDR3 here is CASRPWQGNTYEQYF. The CDR3 bases are TGTGCCAGCAGGCCCTGGCAGGGCAACACCTACGAGCAGTACTTC.